One sample yielded the 24 T cell receptor beta chains listed below, sequenced in a study of post-analysis software for immune sequencing data. Points from the study as a whole: The five TRBV segments detected at higher frequency in patients than in controls included TRBV5-6, TRBV5-1 and TRBV20-1.

Included in the TCR beta cDNA libraries were unique molecular identifiers. TCRdb passed the PCR reads through MiXCR, listing each CDR3 protein once. The top ten clones hold roughly 1.8% of a sample with fewer than 700,000 distinct CDR3 sequences, around 44% of them seen once. These receptors' antigens are unknown. The material sequenced was blood. The receptor set was obtained from a girl between 10 and 17 years old with multiple sclerosis.

The chain links TRBV7-2 to TRBJ2-3; D unclear. Germline CDR1 and CDR2: SGHTA and FQGNSA. The CDR3 extends over 15 amino acids. V shed 5 bases and J shed 6 bases, with 18 bases lying between them. For the CDR3, the DNA is TGTGCCAGCAGCCTTGGGTCTAGACTCCCCGATACGCAGTATTTT. Protein: CASSLGSRLPDTQYF.

This clonotype appeared a few times. V is TRBV29-1 and J is TRBJ2-3; D might be TRBD2 (5 bases). Trimming cost V 7 bases and J 0 bases, with 17 bases left between them. The CDR3 runs to 15 residues. Germline CDR1 is SQVTM and CDR2 is ANQGSEA. The CDR3 nucleotides read TGCAGCGGCTGGGGTACGAGGGCCAGCACAGATACGCAGTATTTT. Its protein is CSGWGTRASTDTQYF.

J is TRBJ1-2 and V is TRBV20-1, with D possibly being TRBD1 (6 bases). The CDR3 is made up of 12 amino acids. The V gene's germline CDR1 is DFQATT and CDR2 SNEGSKA (reference sequence). V lost 2 bases and J 4 bases, leaving 8 bases between the germline ends. The CDR3 sequence is CSARRGSYGYTF. The CDR3 DNA reads TGCAGTGCTAGAAGGGGGAGCTATGGCTACACCTTC.

There are a few counts of this clonotype. The V call is TRBV4-1, the J call TRBJ1-1; 9 bases fit TRBD1. The CDR3 is 17 amino acids. V shed 5 bases, J shed 2 bases, and the junction held 12 bases outside the gene matches. CDR1 is MGHRA, CDR2 YSYEKL, per germline. The CDR3 bases are TGCGCCAGCAGCACCTACAGGGGGCTCACCGCAAACACTGAAGCTTTCTTT. This translates into CASSTYRGLTANTEAFF.

CDR3 residues: CASSLTGVGTEAFF. The CDR3 bases are TGCGCCAGCAGCTTGACAGGGGTAGGCACTGAAGCTTTCTTT. The chain is built from TRBV5-1 and TRBJ1-1, with 7 bases that match TRBD1. The CDR3 is 14 amino acids. The V segment lost 1 base and the J segment 4 bases; nucleotides outside the gene matches: 4. The V gene's germline CDR1 is SGHRS and CDR2 YFSETQ.

Note on this clonotype: Mismatch with germline at one junction end may stem from a read error. This chain uses TRBV10-3 with TRBJ2-5; 9 bases are shared with TRBD1. The germline CDR1 and CDR2 sequences are ENHRY and SYGVKD. This CDR3 contains 15 residues. CDR3 loop: CAISPRDRAKETRYF. CDR3 in DNA: TGTGCCATCAGTCCACGGGACAGGGCGAAGGAGACCCGGTACTTC.

The chain couples TRBV12-3 or TRBV12-4 to TRBJ2-7; weak D call: TRBD1 (6 bases). V lost 6 bases to trimming and J lost 0 bases, with 12 bases between them. This CDR3 contains 14 residues. CDR3 in DNA: TGTGCCAGCAGGTTCAGGGGTAGCTCCTACGAGCAGTACTTC. It translates to CASRFRGSSYEQYF.

This clonotype was counted between two and nine times. The genes are TRBV27 and TRBJ2-7, with D hard to call. Germline CDR1 MNHEY, CDR2 SMNVEV (reference sequence). The CDR3 spans 13 residues. V was cut by 0 bases and J by 4 bases, with 7 bases left in between. This CDR3 reads CASSLSIQYEQYF. CDR3 DNA: TGTGCCAGCAGTTTATCGATCCAGTACGAGCAGTACTTC.

The chain carries TRBV5-1 and TRBJ1-1; 7 positions match TRBD1. Germline CDR1 SGHRS, CDR2 YFSETQ. V shed 0 bases, J shed 5 bases, and the junction held 4 bases outside the gene matches. CDR3 size: 14 residues. CDR3 nucleotides: TGCGCCAGCAGCTTGGCCGCAGGGGGGACTGAAGCTTTCTTT. Amino acid sequence: CASSLAAGGTEAFF.

The gene calls are TRBV12-3 or TRBV12-4 and TRBJ2-5; D is tentatively TRBD1 or TRBD2 (5 bases each). The CDR3 covers 13 residues. The germline V and J ends were trimmed by 7 bases and 5 bases, with 14 bases remaining between them. The CDR3 reads CASNSGTYETQYF. For the CDR3, the DNA is TGTGCCAGCAATTCCGGGACCTATGAGACCCAGTACTTC.

The rearrangement uses TRBV12-3 or TRBV12-4 and TRBJ2-4, with a weak D call TRBD2 (6 bases). CDR3 length: 16 residues. Trimming took 5 bases from V and 2 from J, leaving 16 bases between them. In DNA form, the CDR3 reads TGTGCCAGCAGTCCCGAGGGACTCGCCTCCAAAAACATTCAGTACTTC. This translates into CASSPEGLASKNIQYF.

This rearrangement joins TRBV20-1 to TRBJ2-7; tentatively, D is TRBD1 (5 bases). The length of the CDR3 is 16 residues. V was clipped by 3 bases and J by 0 bases, with 18 bases between them. Germline CDR1 and CDR2: DFQATT and SNEGSKA (reference sequence). The CDR3 spells CSARKEGKGYSYEQYF. The CDR3 nucleotides read TGCAGTGCTAGGAAGGAAGGGAAGGGGTACTCCTACGAGCAGTACTTC.

This clonotype appeared a few times. V is TRBV7-8 and J is TRBJ2-7; no reliable D call. The germline V gene encodes CDR1 SGHVS and CDR2 FQNEAQ. The V end was cut by 2 bases, the J end by 2 bases, with 10 bases between. This CDR3 has 14 residues. DNA for the CDR3: TGTGCCAGCAGCTTACACCGGGCTGCCTACGAGCAGTACTTC. Translating gives CASSLHRAAYEQYF.

This clonotype was found a few times. The chain couples TRBV7-3 to TRBJ2-3; weak D call: TRBD2 (6 bases). Germline V gives CDR1 SGHTA, CDR2 FQGTGA. This CDR3 has 12 amino acids. V lost 5 bases to trimming and J lost 12 bases, with 15 bases between them. CDR3 loop: CASSAAGPIQYF. The CDR3 DNA is TGTGCCAGCAGCGCAGCGGGCCCGATCCAGTATTTT.

The gene calls are TRBV12-3 or TRBV12-4 and TRBJ2-4; no reliable D call. Judging by the DNA end, TRBJ2-5 fits better; the J call may be wrong. This CDR3 comprises 14 residues. This chain's CDR3 is CASSPWYGHETQYF. The DNA for the CDR3 is TGTGCCAGCAGTCCTTGGTATGGGCATGAGACCCAGTACTTC.

CDR3 bases: TGTGCCATCGGAATTGGGACTAGCGGGGGGAATGAGCAGTTCTTC. Translation: CAIGIGTSGGNEQFF. J is TRBJ2-1 and V is TRBV10-3, with 15 bases matching TRBD2. This CDR3 comprises 15 residues. V shed 8 bases and J 7 bases; nucleotides not matched to a gene: 6. Germline CDR1 reads ENHRY; CDR2 reads SYGVKD.

This clonotype was seen a handful of times. The chain couples TRBV7-2 to TRBJ2-5, with TRBD2 as a possible D gene (5 bases). Germline CDR1 SGHTA, CDR2 FQGNSA. The CDR3 sequence is 17 residues long. V dropped 5 bases and J dropped 4 bases, with 23 bases sitting between them. CDR3 protein: CASSPYWSGRLGETQYF. The CDR3 nucleotides read TGTGCCAGCAGCCCGTACTGGTCGGGGAGACTGGGAGAGACCCAGTACTTC.

This clonotype was seen at least ten times. V gene TRBV29-1 combines with J gene TRBJ2-7, with 10 bases aligning to TRBD1. Unmatched junction bases numbered 8, after V lost 2 bases and J lost 4 bases. The CDR3 totals 15 residues. The germline CDR1 and CDR2 sequences are SQVTM and ANQGSEA. CDR3 bases: TGCAGCGTTGAAAGAAGAGGGACAGGGGCGTACGAGCAGTACTTC. Protein sequence: CSVERRGTGAYEQYF.

Many counts were recorded for this clonotype. The chain is built from TRBV12-3 or TRBV12-4 and TRBJ1-6; 9 bases are shared with TRBD1. The CDR3 totals 15 residues. With V trimmed by 4 bases and J by 7 bases, 5 bases remained unmatched. As DNA, the CDR3 is TGTGCCAGCAGTTGGGGACAGGGCGGGAATTCACCCCTCCACTTT. Translation: CASSWGQGGNSPLHF.

Worth noting for this clonotype: A read error may produce the germline difference seen at one junction end. V gene TRBV3-1 combines with J gene TRBJ2-5, with 7 bases aligning to TRBD1. The CDR3 runs to 16 residues. Per germline, CDR1 LGHDT and CDR2 YNNKEL (reference sequence). The CDR3 DNA is TGCGCCAGCAGCCAGGAAGGACAGGTCGGACAAGAGACCCAGTACTTC. Its translation is CASSQEGQVGQETQYF.

This clonotype showed up just a few times. The chain recombines TRBV6-5 with TRBJ1-6; D unresolved. This CDR3 has 15 residues. Trimming took 2 bases from V and 10 from J, leaving 15 bases between them. Germline V gives CDR1 MNHEY, CDR2 SVGAGI. The CDR3 DNA reads TGTGCCAGCAGTTACGAGACACGAACAGACTCACCCCTCCACTTT. It codes for CASSYETRTDSPLHF.

The chain has TRBV5-1 and TRBJ2-1; D might be TRBD1 or TRBD2, each matching 5 bases. Trimming took off 4 bases at V and 2 bases at J, with 7 bases between the two ends. The CDR3 runs 13 residues. Germline V gene lookup returns CDR1 SGHRS and CDR2 YFSETQ. The CDR3: CASSVGPYNEQFF. For the CDR3, the DNA is TGCGCCAGCAGCGTGGGACCCTACAATGAGCAGTTCTTC. Full variable domain (remainder filled in from reference TRBV5-1 and TRBJ2-1): KAGVTQTPRYLIKTRGQQVTLSCSPISGHRSVSWYQQTPGQGLQFLFEYFSETQRNKGNFPGRFSGRQFSNSRSEMNVSTLELGDSALYLCASSVGPYNEQFFGPGTRLTVL.

This clonotype was seen only a few times. The chain combines TRBV6-5 with TRBJ2-7; D gene unclear. The CDR3 contains 14 residues. V gave up 4 bases and J gave up 4 bases, with 14 bases separating them. Per the germline V gene, CDR1 is MNHEY and CDR2 is SVGAGI. The CDR3 here is CASSSARIVYEQYF. The CDR3 region has the DNA TGTGCCAGCAGTTCGGCTAGGATCGTTTACGAGCAGTACTTC.

V and J are TRBV14 and TRBJ2-7; D possibly corresponds to TRBD1 (8 bases). V was cut by 5 bases and J by 3 bases, with 17 bases left in between. The CDR3 runs to 15 residues. The V gene's germline CDR1 is SGHDN and CDR2 FVKESK. The CDR3 DNA sequence: TGTGCCAGCAGCTTCGGACAGGGAGGGTTCTACGAGCAGTACTTC. Amino acids: CASSFGQGGFYEQYF.